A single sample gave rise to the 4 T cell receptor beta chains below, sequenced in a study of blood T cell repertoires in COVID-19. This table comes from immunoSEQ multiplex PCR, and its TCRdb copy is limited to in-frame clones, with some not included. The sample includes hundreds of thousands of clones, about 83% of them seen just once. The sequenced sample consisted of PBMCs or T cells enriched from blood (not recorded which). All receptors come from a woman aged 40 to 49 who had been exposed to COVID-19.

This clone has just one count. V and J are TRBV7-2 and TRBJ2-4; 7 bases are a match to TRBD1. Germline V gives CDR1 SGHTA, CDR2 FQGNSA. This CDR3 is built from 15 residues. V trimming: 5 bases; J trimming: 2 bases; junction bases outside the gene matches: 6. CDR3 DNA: TGTGCCAGCAGCATAGACAGGGATTCCAAAAACATTCAGTACTTC. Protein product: CASSIDRDSKNIQYF.

CDR3: CASSQVLAGSSDTQYF. DNA of the CDR3: TGTGCCAGCAGCCAAGTACTAGCGGGGTCATCAGATACGCAGTATTTT. V usage is TRBV3-1 (or the pseudogene TRBV3-2) and J usage is TRBJ2-3, with TRBD2 matching 10 bases. Germline V gene lookup returns CDR1 LGHDT and CDR2 YNNKEL (reference sequence). Germline trimming cut 1 base from V and 4 bases from J; bases unmatched to any gene: 5. The CDR3 is 16 amino acids.

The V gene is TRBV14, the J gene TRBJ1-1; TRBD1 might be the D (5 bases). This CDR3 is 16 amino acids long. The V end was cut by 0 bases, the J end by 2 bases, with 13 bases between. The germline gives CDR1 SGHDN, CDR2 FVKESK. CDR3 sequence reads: CASSQDLGQGNTEAFF. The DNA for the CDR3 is TGTGCCAGCAGCCAAGACTTAGGGCAGGGAAACACTGAAGCTTTCTTT.

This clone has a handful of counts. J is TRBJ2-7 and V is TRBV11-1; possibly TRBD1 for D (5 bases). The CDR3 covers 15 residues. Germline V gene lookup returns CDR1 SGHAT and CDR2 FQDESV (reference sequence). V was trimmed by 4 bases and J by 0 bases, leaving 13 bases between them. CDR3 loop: CASSSLQANSYEQYF. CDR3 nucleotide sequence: TGTGCCAGCAGCTCCTTACAGGCCAACTCCTACGAGCAGTACTTC.